This TCR beta chain was captured by sequencing in a study of Graves' ophthalmopathy and Graves' hyperthyroidism. The study's findings and limits: The majority of expanded thyroid clonotypes above 0.001 frequency also occurred in blood. Its predictions of ophthalmopathy progression gave the model around 71% sensitivity and about 72% specificity.

V shed 2 bases and J shed 7 bases, with 14 bases lying between them. This CDR3 is 14 amino acids long. In germline, CDR1 is MGHRA, CDR2 YSYEKL. RNA served as the template for amplifying TCR beta CDR3 regions. The first round was an RT-PCR with HTBI primers, and the second round was a multiplex PCR. MiXCR, run by TCRdb on the multiplex PCR reads, gives a single entry per CDR3 protein. The table records roughly 380,000 distinct CDR3 sequences, roughly 14% of them present only once. This clonotype was recorded many times. Its cognate antigen is unknown. Over 18 months of follow-up, stable hyperthyroidism required that no ophthalmopathy appear. Enrollment excluded any patients with other autoimmune diseases, uncontrolled infections, pregnancy or lactation.

The chain has TRBV4-1 and TRBJ1-1; TRBD1 is a possible D gene (5 bases). The sequence was obtained from a woman under 30 with stable Graves' hyperthyroidism. The sequencing input was peripheral blood. This CDR3 reads CASSQIGAGREAFF. The DNA of the CDR3 is TGCGCCAGCAGCCAAATTGGGGCAGGGCGTGAAGCTTTCTTT.